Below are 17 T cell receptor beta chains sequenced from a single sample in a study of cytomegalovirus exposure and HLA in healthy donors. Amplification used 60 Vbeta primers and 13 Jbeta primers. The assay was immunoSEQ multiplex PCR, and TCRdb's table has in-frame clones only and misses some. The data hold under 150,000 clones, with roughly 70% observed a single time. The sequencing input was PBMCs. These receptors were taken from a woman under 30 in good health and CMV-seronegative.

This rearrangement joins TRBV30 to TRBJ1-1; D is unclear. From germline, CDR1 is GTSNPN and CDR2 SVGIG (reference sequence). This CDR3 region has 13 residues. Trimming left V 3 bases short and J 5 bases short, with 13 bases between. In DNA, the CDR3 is TGTGCCTGGAGCGCCGGTGAGTGGACTGAAGCTTTCTTT. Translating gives CAWSAGEWTEAFF.

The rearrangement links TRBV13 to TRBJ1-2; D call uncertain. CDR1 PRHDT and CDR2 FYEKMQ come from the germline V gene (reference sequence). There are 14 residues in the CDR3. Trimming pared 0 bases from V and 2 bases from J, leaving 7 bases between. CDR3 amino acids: CASSLGWRNYGYTF. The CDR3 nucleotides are TGTGCCAGCAGCTTAGGTTGGCGGAACTATGGCTACACCTTC.

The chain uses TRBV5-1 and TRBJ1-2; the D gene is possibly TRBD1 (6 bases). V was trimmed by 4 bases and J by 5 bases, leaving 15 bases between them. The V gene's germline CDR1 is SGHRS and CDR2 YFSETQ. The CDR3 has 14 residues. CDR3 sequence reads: CASSPTGQRYGYTF. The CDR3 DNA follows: TGCGCCAGCAGCCCGACTGGACAGAGATATGGCTACACCTTC.

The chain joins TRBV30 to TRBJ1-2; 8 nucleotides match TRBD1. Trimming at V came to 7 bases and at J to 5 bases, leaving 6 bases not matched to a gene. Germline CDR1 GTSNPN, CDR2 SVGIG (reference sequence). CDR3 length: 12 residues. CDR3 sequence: CASKDRAYGYTF. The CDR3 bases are TGTGCCTCTAAGGACAGGGCGTATGGCTACACCTTC.

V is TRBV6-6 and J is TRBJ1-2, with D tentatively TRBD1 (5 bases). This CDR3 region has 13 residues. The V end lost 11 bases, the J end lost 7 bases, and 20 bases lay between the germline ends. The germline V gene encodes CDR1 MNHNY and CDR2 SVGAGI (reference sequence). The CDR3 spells CASRWGDRGGYTF. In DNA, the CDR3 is TGTGCCTCCCGGTGGGGGGACCGTGGTGGCTACACCTTC.

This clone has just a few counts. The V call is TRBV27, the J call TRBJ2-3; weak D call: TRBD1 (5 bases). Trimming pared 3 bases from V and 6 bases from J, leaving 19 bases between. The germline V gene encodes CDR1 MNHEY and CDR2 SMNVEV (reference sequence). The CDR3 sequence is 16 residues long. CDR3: CASSFWANRGIDTQYF. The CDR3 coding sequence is TGTGCCAGCAGTTTTTGGGCCAATAGGGGTATCGATACGCAGTATTTT.

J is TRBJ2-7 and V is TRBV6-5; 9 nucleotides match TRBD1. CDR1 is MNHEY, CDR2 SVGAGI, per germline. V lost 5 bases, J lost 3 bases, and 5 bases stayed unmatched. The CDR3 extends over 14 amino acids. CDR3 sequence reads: CASSTRDRVYEQYF. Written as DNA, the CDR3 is TGTGCCAGCAGTACCCGGGACAGGGTCTACGAGCAGTACTTC.

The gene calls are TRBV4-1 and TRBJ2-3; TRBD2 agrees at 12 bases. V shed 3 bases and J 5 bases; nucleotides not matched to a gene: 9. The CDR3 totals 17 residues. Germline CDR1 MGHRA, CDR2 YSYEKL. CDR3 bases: TGCGCCAGCAGCCAGGACCTAGCGGGGGGGCCGAAAGATACGCAGTATTTT. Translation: CASSQDLAGGPKDTQYF.

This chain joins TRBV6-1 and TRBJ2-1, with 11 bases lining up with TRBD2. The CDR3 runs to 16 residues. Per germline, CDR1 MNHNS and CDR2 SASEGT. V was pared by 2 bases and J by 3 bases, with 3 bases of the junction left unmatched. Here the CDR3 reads CASSERTSGFYNEQFF. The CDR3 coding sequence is TGTGCCAGCAGTGAAAGGACTAGCGGGTTCTACAATGAGCAGTTCTTC.

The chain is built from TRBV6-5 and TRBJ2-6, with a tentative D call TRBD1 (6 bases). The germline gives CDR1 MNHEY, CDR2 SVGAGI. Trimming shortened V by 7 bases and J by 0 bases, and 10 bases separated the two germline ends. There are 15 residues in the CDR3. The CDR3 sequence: CASTRTASGANVLTF. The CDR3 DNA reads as TGTGCCAGCACCAGGACAGCCTCTGGGGCCAACGTCCTGACTTTC.

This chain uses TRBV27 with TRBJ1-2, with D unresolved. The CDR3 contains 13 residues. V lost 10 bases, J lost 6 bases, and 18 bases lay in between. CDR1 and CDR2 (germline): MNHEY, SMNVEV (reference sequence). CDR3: CATREKGWDGYTF. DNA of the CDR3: TGTGCCACCCGGGAGAAAGGGTGGGATGGCTACACCTTC.

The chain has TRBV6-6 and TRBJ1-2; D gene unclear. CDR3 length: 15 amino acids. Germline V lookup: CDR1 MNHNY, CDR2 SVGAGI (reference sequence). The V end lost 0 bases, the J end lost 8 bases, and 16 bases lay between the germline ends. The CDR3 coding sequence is TGTGCCAGCAGTTACTCCCCAAACGGTAAATACGGCTACACCTTC. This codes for CASSYSPNGKYGYTF.

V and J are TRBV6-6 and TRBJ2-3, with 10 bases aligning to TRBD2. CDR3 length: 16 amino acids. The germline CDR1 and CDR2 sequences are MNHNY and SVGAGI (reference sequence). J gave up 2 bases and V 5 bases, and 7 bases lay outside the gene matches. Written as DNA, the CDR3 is TGTGCCAGCAGTGCTAAAGCGGGGGGGATCACAGATACGCAGTATTTT. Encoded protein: CASSAKAGGITDTQYF.

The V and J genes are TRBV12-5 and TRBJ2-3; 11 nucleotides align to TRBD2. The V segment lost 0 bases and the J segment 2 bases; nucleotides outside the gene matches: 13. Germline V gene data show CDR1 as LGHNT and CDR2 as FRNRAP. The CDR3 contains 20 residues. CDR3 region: CASGLVPTSGGTSATDTQYF. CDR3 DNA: TGTGCTAGTGGTTTGGTTCCTACTAGCGGGGGAACCTCTGCCACAGATACGCAGTATTTT.

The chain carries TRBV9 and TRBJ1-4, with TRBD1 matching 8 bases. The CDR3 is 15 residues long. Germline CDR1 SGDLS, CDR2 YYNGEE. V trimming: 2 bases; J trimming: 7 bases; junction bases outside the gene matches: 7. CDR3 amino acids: CASSVTGGFGEKLFF. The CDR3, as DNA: TGTGCCAGCAGCGTTACAGGGGGGTTCGGTGAAAAACTGTTTTTT.

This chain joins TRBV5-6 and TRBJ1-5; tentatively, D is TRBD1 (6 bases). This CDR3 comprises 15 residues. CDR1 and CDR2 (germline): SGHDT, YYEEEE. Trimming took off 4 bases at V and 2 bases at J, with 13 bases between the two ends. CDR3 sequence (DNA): TGTGCCAGCAGCGGGGGCCGCAGTGGCAATCAGCCCCAGCATTTT. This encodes CASSGGRSGNQPQHF.

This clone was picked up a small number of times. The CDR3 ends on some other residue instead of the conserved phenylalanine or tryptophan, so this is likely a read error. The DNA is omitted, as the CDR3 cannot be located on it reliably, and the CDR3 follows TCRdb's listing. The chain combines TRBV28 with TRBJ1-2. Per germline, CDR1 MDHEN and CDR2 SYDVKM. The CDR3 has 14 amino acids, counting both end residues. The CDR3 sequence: CATTTHSGNYGYTV.